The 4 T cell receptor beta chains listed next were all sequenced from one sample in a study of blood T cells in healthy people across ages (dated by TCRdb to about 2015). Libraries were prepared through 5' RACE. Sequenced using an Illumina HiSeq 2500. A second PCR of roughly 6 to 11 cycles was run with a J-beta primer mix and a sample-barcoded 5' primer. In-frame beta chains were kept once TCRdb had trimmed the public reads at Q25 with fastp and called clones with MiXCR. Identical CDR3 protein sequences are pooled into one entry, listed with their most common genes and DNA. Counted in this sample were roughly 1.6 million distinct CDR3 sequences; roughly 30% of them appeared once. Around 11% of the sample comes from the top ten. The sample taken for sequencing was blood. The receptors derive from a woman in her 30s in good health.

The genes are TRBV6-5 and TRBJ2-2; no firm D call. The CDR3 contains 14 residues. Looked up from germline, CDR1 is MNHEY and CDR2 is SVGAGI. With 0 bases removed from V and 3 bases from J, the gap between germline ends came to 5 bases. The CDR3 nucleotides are TGTGCCAGCAGTTACTCGATAGACACCGGGGAGCTGTTTTTT. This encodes CASSYSIDTGELFF.

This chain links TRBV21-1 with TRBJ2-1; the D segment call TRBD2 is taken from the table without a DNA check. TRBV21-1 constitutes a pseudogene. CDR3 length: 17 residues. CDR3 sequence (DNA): TGTGCCAGCAACCTGCTCTTGGCCCAGAGCTCCTACAATGAGCAGTTCTTC. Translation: CASNLLLAQSSYNEQFF.

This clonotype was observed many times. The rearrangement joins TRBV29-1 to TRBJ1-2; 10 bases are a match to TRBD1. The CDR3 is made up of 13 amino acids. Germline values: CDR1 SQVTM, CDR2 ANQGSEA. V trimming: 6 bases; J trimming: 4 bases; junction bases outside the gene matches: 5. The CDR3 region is CSVRQGAGYGYTF. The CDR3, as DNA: TGCAGCGTACGACAGGGGGCAGGCTATGGCTACACCTTC.

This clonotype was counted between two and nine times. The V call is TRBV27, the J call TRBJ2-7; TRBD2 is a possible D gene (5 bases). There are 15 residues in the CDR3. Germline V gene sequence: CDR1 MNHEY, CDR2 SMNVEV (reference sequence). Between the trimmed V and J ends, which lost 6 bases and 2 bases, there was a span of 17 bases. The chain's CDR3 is CASSRPGKEPYEQYF. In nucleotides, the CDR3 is TGTGCCAGCAGCAGACCCGGGAAAGAGCCCTACGAGCAGTACTTC.